In its sample, the clone carrying this TCR beta chain was seen once. TCRdb's table, derived via immunoSEQ multiplex PCR, lists solely in-frame clones and lacks some. Altogether roughly 120,000 clones are present, about 95% being singletons, with the ten largest covering 0.02% to 0.03%. The germline V gene encodes CDR1 LNHNV and CDR2 YYDKDF (reference sequence). V lost 0 bases to trimming and J lost 4 bases, with 6 bases between them. The CDR3 is 13 amino acids. The thymus tissue came from resections taken during corrective heart surgery. The sample is drawn from a study of human thymus T cells. The sample consisted of thymus tissue. The chain joins TRBV15 to TRBJ1-1; D might be TRBD1 (5 bases). The source of this sequence is a boy in the first two years of life with a congenital heart defect but otherwise immunologically healthy. This CDR3 is CATSRDGGTEAFF. The CDR3 region has the DNA TGTGCCACCAGCAGAGATGGGGGCACTGAAGCTTTCTTT.